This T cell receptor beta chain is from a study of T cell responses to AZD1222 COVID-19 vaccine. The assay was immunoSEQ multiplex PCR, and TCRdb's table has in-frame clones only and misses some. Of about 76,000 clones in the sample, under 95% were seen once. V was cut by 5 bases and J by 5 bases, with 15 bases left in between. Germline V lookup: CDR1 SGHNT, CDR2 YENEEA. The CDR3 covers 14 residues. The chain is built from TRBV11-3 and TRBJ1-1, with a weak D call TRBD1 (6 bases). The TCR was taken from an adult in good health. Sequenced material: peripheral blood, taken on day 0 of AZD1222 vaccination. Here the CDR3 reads CASSQPGHRTEAFF. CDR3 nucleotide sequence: TGTGCCAGCAGCCAGCCGGGACATCGGACTGAAGCTTTCTTT. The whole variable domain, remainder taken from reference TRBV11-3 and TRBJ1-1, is EAGVVQSPRYKIIEKKQPVAFWCNPISGHNTLYWYLQNLGQGPELLIRYENEEAVDDSQLPKDRFSAERLKGVDSTLKIQPAELGDSAVYLCASSQPGHRTEAFFGQGTRLTVV.